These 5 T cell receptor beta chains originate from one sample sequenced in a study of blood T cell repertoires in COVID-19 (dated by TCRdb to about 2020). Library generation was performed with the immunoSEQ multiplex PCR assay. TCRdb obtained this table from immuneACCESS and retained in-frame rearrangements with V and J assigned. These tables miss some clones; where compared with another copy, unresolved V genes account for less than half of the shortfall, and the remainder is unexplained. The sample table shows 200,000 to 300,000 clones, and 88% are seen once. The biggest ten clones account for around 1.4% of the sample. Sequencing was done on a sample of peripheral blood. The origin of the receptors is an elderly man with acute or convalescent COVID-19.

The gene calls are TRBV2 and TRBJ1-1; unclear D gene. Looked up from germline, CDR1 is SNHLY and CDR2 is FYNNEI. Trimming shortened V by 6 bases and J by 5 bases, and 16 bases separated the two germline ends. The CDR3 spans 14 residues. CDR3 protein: CASSLATPGTEAFF. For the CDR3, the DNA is TGTGCCAGCAGCCTGGCGACCCCGGGGACTGAAGCTTTCTTT.

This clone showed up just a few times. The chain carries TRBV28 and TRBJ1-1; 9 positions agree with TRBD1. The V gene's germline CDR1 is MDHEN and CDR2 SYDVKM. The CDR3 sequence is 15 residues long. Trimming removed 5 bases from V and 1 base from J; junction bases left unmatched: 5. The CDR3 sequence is CASSKQGAWNTEAFF. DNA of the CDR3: TGTGCCAGCAGTAAACAGGGGGCCTGGAACACTGAAGCTTTCTTT.

CDR3 region: CASSLGRAGGTEAFF. Written as DNA, the CDR3 is TGTGCCAGTAGTCTTGGACGGGCCGGAGGTACTGAAGCTTTCTTT. The rearrangement joins TRBV19 to TRBJ1-1; no clear D. V lost 5 bases and J lost 5, with 18 bases in between. The CDR3 runs 15 residues. Germline CDR1 LNHDA, CDR2 SQIVND (reference sequence).

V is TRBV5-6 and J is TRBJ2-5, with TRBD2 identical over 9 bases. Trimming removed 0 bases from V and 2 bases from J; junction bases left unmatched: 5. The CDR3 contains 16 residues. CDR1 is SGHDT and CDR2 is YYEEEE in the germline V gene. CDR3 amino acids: CASSLVRLAGQETQYF. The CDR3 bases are TGTGCCAGCAGCTTGGTGCGTCTAGCGGGACAAGAGACCCAGTACTTC.

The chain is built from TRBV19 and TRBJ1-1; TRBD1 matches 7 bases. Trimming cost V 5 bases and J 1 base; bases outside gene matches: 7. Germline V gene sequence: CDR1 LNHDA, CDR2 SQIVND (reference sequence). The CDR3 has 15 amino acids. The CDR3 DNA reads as TGTGCCAGTAGTCCTCGACAGGGAAGGAACACTGAAGCTTTCTTT. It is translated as CASSPRQGRNTEAFF.